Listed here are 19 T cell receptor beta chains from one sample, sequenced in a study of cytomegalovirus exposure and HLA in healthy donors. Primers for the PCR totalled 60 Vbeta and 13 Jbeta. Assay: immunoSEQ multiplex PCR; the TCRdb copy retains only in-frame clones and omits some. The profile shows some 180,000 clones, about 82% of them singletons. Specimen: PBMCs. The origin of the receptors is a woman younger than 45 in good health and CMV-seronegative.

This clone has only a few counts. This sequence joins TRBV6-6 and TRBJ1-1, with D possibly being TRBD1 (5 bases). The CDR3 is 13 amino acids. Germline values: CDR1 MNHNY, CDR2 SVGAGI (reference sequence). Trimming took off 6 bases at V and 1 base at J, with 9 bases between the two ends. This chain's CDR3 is CASRPRGNTEAFF. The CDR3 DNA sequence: TGTGCCAGCAGGCCAAGGGGGAACACTGAAGCTTTCTTT.

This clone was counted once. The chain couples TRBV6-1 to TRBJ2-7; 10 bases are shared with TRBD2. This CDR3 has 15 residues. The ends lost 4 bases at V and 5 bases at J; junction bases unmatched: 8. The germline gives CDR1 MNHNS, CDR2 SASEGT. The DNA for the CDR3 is TGTGCCAGCAGTGTGGCGAGCGGGGGGGGAGACGAGCAGTACTTC. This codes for CASSVASGGGDEQYF.

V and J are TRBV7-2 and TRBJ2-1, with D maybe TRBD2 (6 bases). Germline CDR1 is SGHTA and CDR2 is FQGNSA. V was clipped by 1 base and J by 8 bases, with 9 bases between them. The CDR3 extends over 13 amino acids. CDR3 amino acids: CASSLGAGYEQFF. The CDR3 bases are TGTGCCAGCAGCTTAGGGGCGGGGTATGAGCAGTTCTTC.

The CDR3 loop is CASSYSSRGYNYGYTF. The DNA of the CDR3 is TGTGCCAGCAGTTACTCGAGCAGGGGGTATAACTATGGCTACACCTTC. V is TRBV6-5 and J is TRBJ1-2; TRBD1 matches at 7 bases. The CDR3 has 16 amino acids. The V gene's germline CDR1 is MNHEY and CDR2 SVGAGI. With V trimmed by 0 bases and J by 1 base, 5 bases remained unmatched.

The CDR3 DNA is TGTGCCAGCAGATATCGCGAGGACTTGGGGGAGACCCAGTACTTC. This translates into CASRYREDLGETQYF. V is TRBV6-5 and J is TRBJ2-5, with D tentatively TRBD2 (5 bases). V dropped 6 bases and J dropped 5 bases, with 19 bases sitting between them. Germline V gene lookup returns CDR1 MNHEY and CDR2 SVGAGI. The CDR3 sequence is 15 residues long.

CDR3 coding DNA: TGTGCCAGCAGCATCGGACAGGGGGCAGGAGGCTACACCTTC. It is translated as CASSIGQGAGGYTF. The rearrangement links TRBV9 to TRBJ1-2; 11 bases map to TRBD1. The CDR3 runs to 14 residues. The J segment lost 8 bases and the V segment lost 4 bases, leaving 7 bases of the junction unmatched. Germline CDR1 and CDR2: SGDLS and YYNGEE.

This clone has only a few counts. CDR3 protein: CASSQDSGQGYEKLFF. Here the CDR3 DNA reads TGCGCCAGCAGCCAAGATAGCGGGCAGGGATATGAAAAACTGTTTTTT. This rearrangement joins TRBV4-1 to TRBJ1-4; tentative D call: TRBD1 (5 bases). This CDR3 has 16 residues. With 0 bases removed from V and 6 bases from J, the gap between germline ends came to 14 bases. Germline V CDR1 and CDR2: MGHRA, YSYEKL.

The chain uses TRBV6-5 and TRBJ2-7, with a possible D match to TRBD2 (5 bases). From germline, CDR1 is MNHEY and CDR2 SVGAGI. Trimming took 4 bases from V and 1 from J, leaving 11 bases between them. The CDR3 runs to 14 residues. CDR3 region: CASSSDGKSYEQYF. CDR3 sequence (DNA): TGTGCCAGCAGTTCAGACGGGAAATCCTACGAGCAGTACTTC.

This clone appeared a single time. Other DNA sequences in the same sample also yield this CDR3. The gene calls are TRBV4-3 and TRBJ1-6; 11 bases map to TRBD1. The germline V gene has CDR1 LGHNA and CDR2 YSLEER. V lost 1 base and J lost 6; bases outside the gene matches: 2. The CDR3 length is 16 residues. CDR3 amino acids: CASSQVGTGGNSPLHF. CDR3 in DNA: TGCGCCAGCAGCCAAGTTGGGACAGGGGGTAATTCACCCCTCCACTTT.

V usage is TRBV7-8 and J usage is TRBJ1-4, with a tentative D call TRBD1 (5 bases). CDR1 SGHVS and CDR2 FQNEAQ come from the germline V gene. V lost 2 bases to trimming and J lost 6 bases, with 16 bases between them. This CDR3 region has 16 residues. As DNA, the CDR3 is TGTGCCAGCAGCTTAAGGCAGGGCCGCACCTATGAAAAACTGTTTTTT. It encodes CASSLRQGRTYEKLFF.

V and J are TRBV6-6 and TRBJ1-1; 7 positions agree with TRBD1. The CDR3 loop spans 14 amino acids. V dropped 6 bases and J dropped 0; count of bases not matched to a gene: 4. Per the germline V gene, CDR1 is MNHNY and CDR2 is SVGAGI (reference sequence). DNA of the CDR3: TGTGCCAGCAGCCCGGGACAGCTGAACACTGAAGCTTTCTTT. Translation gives CASSPGQLNTEAFF.

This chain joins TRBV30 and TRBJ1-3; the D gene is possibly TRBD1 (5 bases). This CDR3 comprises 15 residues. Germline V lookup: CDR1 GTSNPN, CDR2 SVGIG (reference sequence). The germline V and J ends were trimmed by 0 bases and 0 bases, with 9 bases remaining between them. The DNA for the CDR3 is TGTGCCTGGAGTGTAGGGGCAAGCTCTGGAAACACCATATATTTT. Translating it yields CAWSVGASSGNTIYF.

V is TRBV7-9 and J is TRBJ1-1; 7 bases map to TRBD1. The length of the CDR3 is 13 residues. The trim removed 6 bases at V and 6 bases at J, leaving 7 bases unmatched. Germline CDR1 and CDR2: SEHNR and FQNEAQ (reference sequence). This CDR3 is CASRNDRVSEAFF. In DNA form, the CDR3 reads TGTGCCAGCAGAAATGACAGGGTCTCTGAAGCTTTCTTT.

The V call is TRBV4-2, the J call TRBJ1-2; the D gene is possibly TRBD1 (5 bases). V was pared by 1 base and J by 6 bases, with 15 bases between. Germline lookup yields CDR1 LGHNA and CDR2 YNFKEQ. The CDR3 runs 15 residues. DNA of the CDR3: TGTGCCAGCAGCCAAGGAACGGGGGGTCGAAATGGCTACACCTTC. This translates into CASSQGTGGRNGYTF.

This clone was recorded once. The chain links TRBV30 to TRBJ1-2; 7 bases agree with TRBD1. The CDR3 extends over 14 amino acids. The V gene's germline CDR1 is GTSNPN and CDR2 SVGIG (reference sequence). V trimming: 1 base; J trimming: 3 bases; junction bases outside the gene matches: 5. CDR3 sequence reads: CAWSGTGNYYGYTF. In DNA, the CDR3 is TGTGCCTGGAGTGGGACAGGCAACTACTATGGCTACACCTTC.

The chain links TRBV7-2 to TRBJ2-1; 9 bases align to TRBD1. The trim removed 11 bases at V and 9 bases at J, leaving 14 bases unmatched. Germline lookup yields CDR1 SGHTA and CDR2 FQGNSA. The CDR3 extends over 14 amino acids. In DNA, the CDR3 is TGTGCCGCAGCTTCCGGGACAGGGAACCGTGAGCAGTTCTTC. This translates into CAAASGTGNREQFF.

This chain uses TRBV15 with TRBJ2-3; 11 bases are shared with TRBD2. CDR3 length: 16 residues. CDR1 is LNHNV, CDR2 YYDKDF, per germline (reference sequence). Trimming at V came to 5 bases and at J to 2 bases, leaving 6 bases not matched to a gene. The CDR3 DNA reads TGTGCCACCAGCCCCTCACTAGCGGGGGTCACAGATACGCAGTATTTT. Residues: CATSPSLAGVTDTQYF.

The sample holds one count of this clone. CDR3 nucleotide sequence: TGTGCCAGCAGTGCGGACAGGGGGCAAGGCTACACCTTC. It yields the protein CASSADRGQGYTF. This chain connects TRBV2 to TRBJ1-2; the match to TRBD1 covers 11 bases. This CDR3 region has 13 residues. Germline values: CDR1 SNHLY, CDR2 FYNNEI. V gave up 4 bases and J gave up 8 bases; unmatched junction bases: 3.

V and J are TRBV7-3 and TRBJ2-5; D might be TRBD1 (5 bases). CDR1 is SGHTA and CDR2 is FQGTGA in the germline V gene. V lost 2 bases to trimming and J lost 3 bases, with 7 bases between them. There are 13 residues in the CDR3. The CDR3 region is CASSLVREETQYF. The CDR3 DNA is TGTGCCAGCAGCTTAGTCAGGGAAGAGACCCAGTACTTC.